This T cell receptor (beta chain) was identified in a study of spatial heterogeneity in lung cancer. Overall study findings and caveats: Ubiquitous expanded tumor TCRs showed up in blood more at resection than follow-up.

There are 15 residues in the CDR3. V dropped 6 bases and J dropped 0 bases, with 14 bases sitting between them. Germline-derived CDR1 and CDR2 are ENHRY and SYGVKD. This clonotype was picked up a small number of times. Its antigen is not identified. Described time point: sample taken at primary tumor resection. Whole RNA from tumor, nontumor lung or frozen PBMC was sequenced unsorted. The donors were 72 patients with non-small cell lung cancer that was early-stage and untreated. All TCR cDNA molecules were individually tagged with a unique molecular identifier. TCRdb used MiXCR to reprocess the 5' RACE reads, holding one entry per CDR3 protein. The repertoire holds 50,000 or so distinct CDR3 sequences, with roughly 10% as singletons.

V gene TRBV10-3 combines with J gene TRBJ1-2; unclear D gene. The sample consisted of PBMCs, taken at surgery. The TCR was taken from a female donor with early-stage non-small cell lung cancer. Here the CDR3 DNA reads TGTGCCATCAGGGCTGGGAAATTAACTAACTATGGCTACACCTTC. Translated: CAIRAGKLTNYGYTF.